This TCR beta chain was profiled in a study of blood T cell repertoires in COVID-19. The CDR3 consists of 14 residues. V lost 3 bases and J lost 5, with 12 bases in between. Germline V gene data show CDR1 as SGDLS and CDR2 as YYNGEE. Sequenced by immunoSEQ multiplex PCR; TCRdb stores in-frame clones only, minus some. The data contain about 230,000 clones, 86% of them singletons. The sample comprised PBMCs or T cells enriched from blood (not recorded which). The sequence came from a man aged 18-30 years who had recovered from COVID-19. This chain connects TRBV9 to TRBJ2-4; weak D call: TRBD1 (6 bases). The CDR3 reads CASSDGTYENIQYF. The CDR3 region has the DNA TGTGCCAGCAGCGACGGGACATACGAAAACATTCAGTACTTC.